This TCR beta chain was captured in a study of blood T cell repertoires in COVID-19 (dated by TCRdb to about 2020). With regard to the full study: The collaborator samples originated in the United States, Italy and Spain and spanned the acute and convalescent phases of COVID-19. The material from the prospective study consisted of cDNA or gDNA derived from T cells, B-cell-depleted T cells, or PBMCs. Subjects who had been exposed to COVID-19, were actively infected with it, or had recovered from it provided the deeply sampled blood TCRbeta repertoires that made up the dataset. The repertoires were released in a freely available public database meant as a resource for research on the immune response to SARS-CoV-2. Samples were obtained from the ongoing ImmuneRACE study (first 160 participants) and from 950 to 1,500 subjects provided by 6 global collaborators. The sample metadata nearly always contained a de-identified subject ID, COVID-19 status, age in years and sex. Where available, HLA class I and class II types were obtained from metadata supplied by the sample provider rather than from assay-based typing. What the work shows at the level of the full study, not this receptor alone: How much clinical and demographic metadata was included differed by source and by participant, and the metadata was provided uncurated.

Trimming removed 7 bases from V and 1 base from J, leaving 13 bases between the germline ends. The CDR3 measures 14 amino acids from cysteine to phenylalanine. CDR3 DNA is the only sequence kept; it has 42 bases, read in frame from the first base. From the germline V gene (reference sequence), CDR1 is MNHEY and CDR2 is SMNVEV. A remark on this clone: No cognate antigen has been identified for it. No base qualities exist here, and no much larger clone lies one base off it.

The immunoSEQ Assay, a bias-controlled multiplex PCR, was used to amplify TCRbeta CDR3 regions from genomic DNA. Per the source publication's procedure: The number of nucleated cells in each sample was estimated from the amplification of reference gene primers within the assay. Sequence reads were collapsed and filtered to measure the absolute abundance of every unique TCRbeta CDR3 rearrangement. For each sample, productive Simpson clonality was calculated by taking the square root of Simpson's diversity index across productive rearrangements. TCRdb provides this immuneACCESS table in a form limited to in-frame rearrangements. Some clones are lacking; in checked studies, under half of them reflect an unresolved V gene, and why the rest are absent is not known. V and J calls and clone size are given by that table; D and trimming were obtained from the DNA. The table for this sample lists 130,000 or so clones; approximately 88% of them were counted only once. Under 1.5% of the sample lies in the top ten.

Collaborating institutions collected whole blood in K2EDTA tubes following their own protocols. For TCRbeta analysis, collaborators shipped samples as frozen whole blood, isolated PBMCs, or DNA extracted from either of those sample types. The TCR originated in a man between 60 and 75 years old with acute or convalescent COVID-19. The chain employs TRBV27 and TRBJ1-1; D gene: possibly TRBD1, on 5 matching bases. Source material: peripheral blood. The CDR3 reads CASKVLRENTEAFF. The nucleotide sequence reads TGTGCCAGCAAGGTACTCAGGGAGAACACTGAAGCTTTCTTT.